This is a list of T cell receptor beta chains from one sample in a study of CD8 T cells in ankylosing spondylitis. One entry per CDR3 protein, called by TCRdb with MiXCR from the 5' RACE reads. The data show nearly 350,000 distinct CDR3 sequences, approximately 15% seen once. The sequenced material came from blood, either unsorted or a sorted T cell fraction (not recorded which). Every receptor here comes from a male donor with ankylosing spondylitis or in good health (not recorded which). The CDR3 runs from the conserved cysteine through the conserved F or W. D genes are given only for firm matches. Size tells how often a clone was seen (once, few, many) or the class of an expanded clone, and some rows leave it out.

DNA: TGTGCCAGCAGCTACACCACCTCCTACAATGAGCAGTTCTTC
CDR3: CASSYTTSYNEQFF
size: .
D: .
V: TRBV14
J: TRBJ2-1

DNA: TGTGCCAGCAGCTCAGGGGGCGCGGGCACAGATACGCAGTATTTT
CDR3: CASSSGGAGTDTQYF
size: few
D: TRBD1
V: TRBV12-3/TRBV12-4
J: TRBJ2-3

DNA: TGCGCCAGCAGCCAAGATCGGACAGGGGGCCTAGATACGCAGTATTTT
CDR3: CASSQDRTGGLDTQYF
size: .
D: TRBD1
V: TRBV4-1
J: TRBJ2-3

DNA: TGCAGCGCGATATTAGCGGGAGACACTAGCGATACGCAGTATTTT
CDR3: CSAILAGDTSDTQYF
size: .
D: TRBD2
V: TRBV29-1
J: TRBJ2-3

DNA: TGCGCCAGCAGCCGGGAGATCAACACTGAAGCTTTCTTT
CDR3: CASSREINTEAFF
size: few
D: .
V: TRBV5-1
J: TRBJ1-1

DNA: TGTGCCAGCAGCCAAGAGCGCAGCAGGGGATCGTCCGGGGAGCTGTTTTTT
CDR3: CASSQERSRGSSGELFF
size: .
D: .
V: TRBV4-2
J: TRBJ2-2

DNA: TGCGCCAGCAGCTTGGTGGGGAATTCGAACACCGGGGAGCTGTTTTTT
CDR3: CASSLVGNSNTGELFF
size: few
D: .
V: TRBV5-1
J: TRBJ2-2

DNA: TGCAGCGTTGAGGTAGGAGAGACCCAGTACTTC
CDR3: CSVEVGETQYF
size: few
D: .
V: TRBV29-1
J: TRBJ2-5

DNA: TGTGCCAGCAGTTTAGATCGACCCGCTACCGGGGAGCTGTTTTTT
CDR3: CASSLDRPATGELFF
size: few
D: .
V: TRBV28
J: TRBJ2-2

DNA: TGTGCCAGCAGCCAGGTCGGAGAGGCCCAAGAGACCCAGTACTTC
CDR3: CASSQVGEAQETQYF
size: .
D: .
V: TRBV3-1
J: TRBJ2-5

DNA: TGTGCCAGCAGCCGGAACAGGGGCCCCCCTGGGGCCAACGTCCTGACTTTC
CDR3: CASSRNRGPPGANVLTF
size: .
D: TRBD1
V: TRBV12-3/TRBV12-4
J: TRBJ2-6

DNA: TGCAGTGCCCAACTGACTAGCGGGAGTGATGAGCAGTTCTTC
CDR3: CSAQLTSGSDEQFF
size: many
D: TRBD2
V: TRBV20-1
J: TRBJ2-1

DNA: TGTGCCAGCACCGGGAAAAATGAGCAGTTCTTC
CDR3: CASTGKNEQFF
size: .
D: .
V: TRBV2
J: TRBJ2-1

DNA: TGCAGTGCTCCGACTTTAACTAACTATGGCTACACCTTC
CDR3: CSAPTLTNYGYTF
size: .
D: .
V: TRBV20-1
J: TRBJ1-2

DNA: TGTGCCAGCGGACAGGGTGAAGGGGGACCATATGGCTACACCTTC
CDR3: CASGQGEGGPYGYTF
size: .
D: TRBD1
V: TRBV27
J: TRBJ1-2

DNA: TGCAGCGTTGAAACCCCAGGTCTCACAGATACGCAGTATTTT
CDR3: CSVETPGLTDTQYF
size: .
D: .
V: TRBV29-1
J: TRBJ2-3

DNA: TGTGCCAGCAGGGACAACTACGAGCAGTACTTC
CDR3: CASRDNYEQYF
size: .
D: .
V: TRBV6-1
J: TRBJ2-7

DNA: TGCGCCAGCAGGCCCGGGACAGGGGGCTTCTACGAGCAGTACTTC
CDR3: CASRPGTGGFYEQYF
size: few
D: TRBD1
V: TRBV5-1
J: TRBJ2-7

DNA: TGTGCCAGCAGCAAGTCCGGGACTAGCGGGAGCCGAAAATCGGGGACCCAGTACTTC
CDR3: CASSKSGTSGSRKSGTQYF
size: few
D: TRBD2
V: TRBV3-1
J: TRBJ2-5

DNA: TGCGCCAGCAGCTTTACCATCGGGAGTGCAGATACGCAGTATTTT
CDR3: CASSFTIGSADTQYF
size: once
D: .
V: TRBV5-1
J: TRBJ2-3

DNA: TGTGCCAGCAGTTTAGCGCGTGGGGGAGGGGGTCAGCCCCAGCATTTT
CDR3: CASSLARGGGGQPQHF
size: many
D: .
V: TRBV12-3/TRBV12-4
J: TRBJ1-5

DNA: TGCGCCAGCAGCCAAGAAAGGGGCGGAGAAGCTTTCTTT
CDR3: CASSQERGGEAFF
size: .
D: .
V: TRBV4-1
J: TRBJ1-1

DNA: TGTGCCAGCAGCACCAATTGGGGACAGGGAAGCACCGAGGAGCTGTTTTTT
CDR3: CASSTNWGQGSTEELFF
size: .
D: TRBD1
V: TRBV7-8
J: TRBJ2-2

DNA: TGTGCCTGCAGACAGTCCTACGAGCAGTACTTC
CDR3: CACRQSYEQYF
size: .
D: .
V: TRBV6-6
J: TRBJ2-7

DNA: TGCAGTGCTAGTAGGGTCAATCAGCCCCAGCATTTT
CDR3: CSASRVNQPQHF
size: few
D: .
V: TRBV20-1
J: TRBJ1-5

DNA: TGTGCCATCAGTGCTACAGGAAACTCCTATAATTCACCCCTCCACTTT
CDR3: CAISATGNSYNSPLHF
size: .
D: .
V: TRBV10-3
J: TRBJ1-6

DNA: TGCGCCAGCAAAAACAGGCTAGTTAACTATGGCTACACCTTC
CDR3: CASKNRLVNYGYTF
size: few
D: .
V: TRBV5-1
J: TRBJ1-2

DNA: TGTGCCAGCAGCCAAGGAGGACTGTCTAATGAAAAACTGTTTTTT
CDR3: CASSQGGLSNEKLFF
size: many
D: .
V: TRBV3-1
J: TRBJ1-4

DNA: TGTGCCAGCAGCCCCGGGGGGACAGTAAAGAACACCATATATTTT
CDR3: CASSPGGTVKNTIYF
size: .
D: TRBD1
V: TRBV28
J: TRBJ1-3

DNA: TGCAGTGCTCCTACTATCGGGATGGCAGATACGCAGTATTTT
CDR3: CSAPTIGMADTQYF
size: .
D: .
V: TRBV20-1
J: TRBJ2-3

DNA: TGCGCCAGCAGTTCTTCATTGCGCCACAATGAGCAGTTCTTC
CDR3: CASSSSLRHNEQFF
size: few
D: .
V: TRBV5-1
J: TRBJ2-1

DNA: TGTGCCAGCCGTAGAAATAGCGGGGGGGCGTTTACCGGGGAGCTGTTTTTT
CDR3: CASRRNSGGAFTGELFF
size: .
D: TRBD2
V: TRBV6-1
J: TRBJ2-2

DNA: TGCAGTGCGCCCAGGGGACCTTCCTACGAGCAGTACTTC
CDR3: CSAPRGPSYEQYF
size: .
D: .
V: TRBV20-1
J: TRBJ2-7

DNA: TGTGCCATCAGTGAGTCTATGACGGACACAGATACGCAGTATTTT
CDR3: CAISESMTDTDTQYF
size: .
D: .
V: TRBV10-3
J: TRBJ2-3

DNA: TGTGCCAGCAGTGTTGGGGCGCTGGTCACTGAAGCTTTCTTT
CDR3: CASSVGALVTEAFF
size: many
D: .
V: TRBV12-3/TRBV12-4
J: TRBJ1-1

DNA: TGTGCCAGCAGTTTCCTACAGGCCTCGGGGGAGCTGTTTTTT
CDR3: CASSFLQASGELFF
size: few
D: .
V: TRBV12-3/TRBV12-4
J: TRBJ2-2

DNA: TGTGCCAGCAGCCCCCAGGACAGGAGGAACACTGAAGCTTTCTTT
CDR3: CASSPQDRRNTEAFF
size: few
D: TRBD1
V: TRBV3-1
J: TRBJ1-1

DNA: TGCGCCAGCAGCCAACCCCGGGACAGCTCCTACGAGCAGTACTTC
CDR3: CASSQPRDSSYEQYF
size: few
D: TRBD1
V: TRBV4-1
J: TRBJ2-7

DNA: TGTGCCAGCAGCTTAGCGGCGGGGGCGATTAACTATGGCTACACCTTC
CDR3: CASSLAAGAINYGYTF
size: .
D: .
V: TRBV7-9
J: TRBJ1-2

DNA: TGTGCCATCAGCAGCGGTTCCGGAGAGACCCAGTACTTC
CDR3: CAISSGSGETQYF
size: many
D: .
V: TRBV10-3
J: TRBJ2-5

DNA: TGTGCCAGCAGTGGGACAGGGCGCTCTGGAAACACCATATATTTT
CDR3: CASSGTGRSGNTIYF
size: many
D: TRBD1
V: TRBV12-3/TRBV12-4
J: TRBJ1-3